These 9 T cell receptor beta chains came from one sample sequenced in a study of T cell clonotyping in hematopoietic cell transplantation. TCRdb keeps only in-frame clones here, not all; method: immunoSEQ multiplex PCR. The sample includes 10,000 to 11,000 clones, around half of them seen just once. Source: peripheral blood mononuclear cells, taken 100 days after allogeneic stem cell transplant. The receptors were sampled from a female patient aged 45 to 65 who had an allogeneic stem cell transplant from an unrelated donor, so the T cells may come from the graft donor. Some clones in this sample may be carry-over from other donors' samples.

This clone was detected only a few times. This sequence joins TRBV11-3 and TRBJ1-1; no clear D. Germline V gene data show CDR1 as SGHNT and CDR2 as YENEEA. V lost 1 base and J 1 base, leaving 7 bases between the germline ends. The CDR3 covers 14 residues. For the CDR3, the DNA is TGTGCCAGCAGCTTAGGTCGGGGGAACACTGAAGCTTTCTTT. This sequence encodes CASSLGRGNTEAFF.

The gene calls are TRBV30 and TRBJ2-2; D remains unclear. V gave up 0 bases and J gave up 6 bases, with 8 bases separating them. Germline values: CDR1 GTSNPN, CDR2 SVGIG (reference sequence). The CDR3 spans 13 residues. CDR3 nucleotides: TGTGCCTGGAGTGTACGCGGCCCCGGGGAGCTGTTTTTT. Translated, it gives CAWSVRGPGELFF. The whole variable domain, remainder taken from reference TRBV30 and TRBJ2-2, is SQTIHQWPATLVQPVGSPLSLECTVEGTSNPNLYWYRQAAGRGLQLLFYSVGIGQISSEVPQNLSASRPQDRQFILSSKKLLLSDSGFYLCAWSVRGPGELFFGEGSRLTVL.

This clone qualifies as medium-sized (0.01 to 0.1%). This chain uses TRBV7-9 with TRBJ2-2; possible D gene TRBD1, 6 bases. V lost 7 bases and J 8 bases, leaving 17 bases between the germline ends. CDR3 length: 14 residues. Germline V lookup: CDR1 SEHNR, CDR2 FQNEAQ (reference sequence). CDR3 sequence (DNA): TGTGCCAGCAATGGGGGCGTAATGACTGGGGAGCTGTTTTTT. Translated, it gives CASNGGVMTGELFF.

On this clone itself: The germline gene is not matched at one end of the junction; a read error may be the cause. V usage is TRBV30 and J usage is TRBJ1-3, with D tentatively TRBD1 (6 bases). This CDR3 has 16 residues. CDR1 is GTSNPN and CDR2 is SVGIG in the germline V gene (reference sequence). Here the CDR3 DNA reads TGTGCCTGGAGGCCTCGGGACATGGGCTCTGGAAGCACCATATATTTT. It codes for CAWRPRDMGSGSTIYF.

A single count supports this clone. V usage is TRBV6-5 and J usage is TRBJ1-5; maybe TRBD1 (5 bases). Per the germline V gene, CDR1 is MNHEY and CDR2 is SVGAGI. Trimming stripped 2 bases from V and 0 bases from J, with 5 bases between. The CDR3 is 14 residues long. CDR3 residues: CASSYRGSNQPQHF. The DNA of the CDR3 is TGTGCCAGCAGTTACAGGGGTAGCAATCAGCCCCAGCATTTT.

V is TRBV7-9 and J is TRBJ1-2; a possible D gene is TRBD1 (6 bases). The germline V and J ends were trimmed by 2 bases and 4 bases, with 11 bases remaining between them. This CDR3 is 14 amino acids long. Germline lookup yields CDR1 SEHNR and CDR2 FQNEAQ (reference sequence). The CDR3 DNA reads TGTGCCAGCAGCTTAATGGACAGTACCTATGGCTACACCTTC. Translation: CASSLMDSTYGYTF.

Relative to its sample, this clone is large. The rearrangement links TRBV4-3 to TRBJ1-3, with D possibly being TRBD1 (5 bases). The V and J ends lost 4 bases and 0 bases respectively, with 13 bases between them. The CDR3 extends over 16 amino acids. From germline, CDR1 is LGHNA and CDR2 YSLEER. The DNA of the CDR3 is TGCGCCAGCAGCCCCTCGGGGCGGATCTCTGGAAACACCATATATTTT. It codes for CASSPSGRISGNTIYF.

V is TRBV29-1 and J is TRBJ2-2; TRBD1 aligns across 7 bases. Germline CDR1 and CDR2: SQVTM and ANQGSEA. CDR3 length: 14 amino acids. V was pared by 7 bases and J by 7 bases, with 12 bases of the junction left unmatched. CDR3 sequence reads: CSANRQGRDGELFF. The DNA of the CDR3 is TGCAGCGCCAACAGACAGGGACGAGACGGGGAGCTGTTTTTT.

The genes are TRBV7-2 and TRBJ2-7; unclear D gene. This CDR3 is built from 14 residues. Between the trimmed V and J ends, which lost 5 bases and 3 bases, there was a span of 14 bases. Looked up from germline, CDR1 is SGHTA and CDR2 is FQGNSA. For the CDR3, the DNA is TGTGCCAGCAGCCCTGACTTGGGCGACTACGAGCAGTACTTC. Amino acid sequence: CASSPDLGDYEQYF.